This T cell receptor beta chain was obtained from a study of molecular identifiers for immune sequencing clone quantification. TCRdb re-called the PCR reads with MiXCR, one entry per CDR3 protein. The table shows approximately 670,000 distinct CDR3 sequences, with 15% to 20% occurring only once. This clonotype was detected ten times or more. The CDR3 has 15 amino acids. Trimming pared 1 base from V and 6 bases from J, leaving 12 bases between. Germline assignment: CDR1 MGHRA and CDR2 YSYEKL. This receptor was taken from a human donor in good health. Some libraries in this study had Jurkat cell RNA spiked in. The rearrangement joins TRBV4-1 to TRBJ2-2; D is possibly TRBD2 (6 bases). Sequenced input: naive CD8+ T cells from blood, with Jurkat cell RNA spiked in. Subset indicated: FACS-sorted CD8+CD4-CCR7+CD45RA+ naive T cells. This CDR3 is CASSQGGVGAGELFF. DNA of the CDR3: TGCGCCAGCAGCCAAGGGGGGGTCGGGGCCGGGGAGCTGTTTTTT.